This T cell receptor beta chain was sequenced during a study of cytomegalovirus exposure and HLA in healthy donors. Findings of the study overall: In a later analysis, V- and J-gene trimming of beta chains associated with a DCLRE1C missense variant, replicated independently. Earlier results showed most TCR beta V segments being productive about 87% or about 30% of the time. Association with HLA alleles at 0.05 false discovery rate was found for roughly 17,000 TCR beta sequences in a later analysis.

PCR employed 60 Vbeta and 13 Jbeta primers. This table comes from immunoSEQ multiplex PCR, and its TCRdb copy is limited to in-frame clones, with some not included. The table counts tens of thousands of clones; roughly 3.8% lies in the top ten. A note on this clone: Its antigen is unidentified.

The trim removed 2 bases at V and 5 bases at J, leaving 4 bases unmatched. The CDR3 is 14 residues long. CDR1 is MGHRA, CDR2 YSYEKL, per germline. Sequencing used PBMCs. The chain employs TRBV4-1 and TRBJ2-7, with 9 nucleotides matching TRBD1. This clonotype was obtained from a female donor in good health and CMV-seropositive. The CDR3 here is CASSQRQGGHEQYF. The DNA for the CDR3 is TGCGCCAGCAGCCAACGACAGGGGGGCCACGAGCAGTACTTC.